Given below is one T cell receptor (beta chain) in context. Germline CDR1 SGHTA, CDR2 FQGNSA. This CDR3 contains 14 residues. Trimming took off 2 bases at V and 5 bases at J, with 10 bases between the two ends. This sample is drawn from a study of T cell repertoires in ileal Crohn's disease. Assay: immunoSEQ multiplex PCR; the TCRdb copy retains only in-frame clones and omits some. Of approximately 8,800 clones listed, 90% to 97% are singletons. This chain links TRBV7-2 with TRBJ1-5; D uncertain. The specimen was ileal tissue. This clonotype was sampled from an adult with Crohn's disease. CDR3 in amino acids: CASSLYPADQPQHF. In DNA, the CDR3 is TGTGCCAGCAGCTTATACCCCGCAGATCAGCCCCAGCATTTT. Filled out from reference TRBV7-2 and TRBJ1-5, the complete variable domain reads GAGVSQSPSNKVTEKGKDVELRCDPISGHTALYWYRQSLGQGLEFLIYFQGNSAPDKSGLPSDRFSAERTGGSVSTLTIQRTQQEDSAVYLCASSLYPADQPQHFGDGTRLSIL.